Below, 25 T cell receptor beta chains from the same sample are listed, as sequenced in a study of beta chain features in type 1 diabetes. TCRB transcripts that were expressed got sequenced, as all of the isolated RNA had been reverse transcribed. Data came from immunoSEQ multiplex PCR; TCRdb stores just in-frame clones and leaves some out. Here the sample spans approximately 120,000 clones, around 40% being singletons. The sample taken for sequencing was stem cell memory CD4+ T cells from blood. The receptors shown here come from a woman in her late teens or twenties in good health.

This rearrangement joins TRBV7-2 to TRBJ2-7, with D possibly matching TRBD2 (6 bases). V gave up 4 bases and J gave up 1 base, with 11 bases separating them. This CDR3 comprises 14 residues. Germline CDR1 and CDR2: SGHTA and FQGNSA. The CDR3 spells CASSSTSLSYEQYF. As DNA, the CDR3 is TGTGCCAGCAGCTCCACTAGCCTATCCTACGAGCAGTACTTC.

The rearrangement links TRBV7-8 to TRBJ1-2, with 7 bases fitting TRBD1. Looked up from germline, CDR1 is SGHVS and CDR2 is FQNEAQ. The trim removed 5 bases at V and 3 bases at J, leaving 6 bases unmatched. The CDR3 consists of 14 residues. CDR3 DNA: TGTGCCAGCAGCGAACCAACAGGGGACTATGGCTACACCTTC. This sequence encodes CASSEPTGDYGYTF.

In this sample, this clone turned up a few times. The genes are TRBV28 and TRBJ2-1, with TRBD2 matching 9 bases. Germline-derived CDR1 and CDR2 are MDHEN and SYDVKM. Trimming cost V 3 bases and J 4 bases; bases outside gene matches: 4. CDR3 size: 15 residues. CDR3 bases: TGTGCCAGCAGTTTCGGCGGGAGGGGGTACAATGAGCAGTTCTTC. This encodes CASSFGGRGYNEQFF.

This rearrangement joins TRBV5-4 to TRBJ2-7; 8 bases fit TRBD2. The V and J ends lost 4 bases and 0 bases, in that order; junction bases with no gene match: 9. The CDR3 totals 16 residues. Germline CDR1 SGHNT, CDR2 YYREEE (reference sequence). The chain's CDR3 is CASSTGTRAGSYEQYF. The CDR3 coding sequence is TGTGCCAGCAGCACCGGGACTAGGGCCGGCTCCTACGAGCAGTACTTC.

V is TRBV5-4 and J is TRBJ2-5, with 7 bases that match TRBD1. CDR3 size: 14 residues. V lost 0 bases to trimming and J lost 4 bases; unmatched junction nucleotides: 3. Germline V gene lookup returns CDR1 SGHNT and CDR2 YYREEE (reference sequence). CDR3 bases: TGTGCCAGCAGCTTGGAAGGGGGCGGAGAGACCCAGTACTTC. It translates to CASSLEGGGETQYF.

CDR3 DNA: TGTGCCAGCAGTTTAAGGGGGCCTGGGCAGCCCCAGCATTTT. Protein sequence: CASSLRGPGQPQHF. This rearrangement joins TRBV27 to TRBJ1-5, with 7 positions matching TRBD1. Germline lookup yields CDR1 MNHEY and CDR2 SMNVEV (reference sequence). The CDR3 is 14 residues long. V dropped 2 bases and J dropped 7; count of bases not matched to a gene: 5.

The chain is built from TRBV19 and TRBJ2-1, with 9 bases that match TRBD1. The germline CDR1 and CDR2 sequences are LNHDA and SQIVND (reference sequence). The CDR3 covers 16 residues. The J segment lost 3 bases and the V segment lost 3 bases, leaving 6 bases of the junction unmatched. The CDR3 spells CASSIPDRGSYNEQFF. The DNA of the CDR3 is TGTGCCAGTAGTATCCCCGACAGGGGGAGCTACAATGAGCAGTTCTTC.

This chain joins TRBV28 and TRBJ1-2; weak D call: TRBD1 (5 bases). The CDR3 length is 12 residues. Trimming stripped 6 bases from V and 6 bases from J, with 11 bases between. Germline-derived CDR1 and CDR2 are MDHEN and SYDVKM. CDR3 sequence (DNA): TGTGCCAGCAGGGTGGCGGGGGATGGCTACACCTTC. Its protein product is CASRVAGDGYTF.

The J gene is TRBJ2-3, the V gene TRBV18; no clear D gene. In germline, CDR1 is KGHSH, CDR2 LQKENI. This CDR3 contains 13 residues. The germline V and J ends were trimmed by 5 bases and 4 bases, with 10 bases remaining between them. This chain's CDR3 is CASSALGADTQYF. The CDR3, as DNA: TGTGCCAGCTCAGCCTTAGGAGCAGATACGCAGTATTTT.

This chain uses TRBV15 with TRBJ1-2, with 7 bases fitting TRBD1. CDR1 and CDR2 from the germline V gene are LNHNV and YYDKDF (reference sequence). The length of the CDR3 is 18 residues. The V gene end was trimmed by 1 base and the J gene end by 5 bases; junction bases not matched to a gene: 16. The CDR3 nucleotides are TGTGCCACCAGCAGAGCCTATGATACGACAGGGAAAAGATATGGCTACACCTTC. It specifies CATSRAYDTTGKRYGYTF. Variable domain in full (rest from reference TRBV15 and TRBJ1-2): DAMVIQNPRYQVTQFGKPVTLSCSQTLNHNVMYWYQQKSSQAPKLLFHYYDKDFNNEADTPDNFQSRRPNTSFCFLDIRSPGLGDTAMYLCATSRAYDTTGKRYGYTFGSGTRLTVV.

This clone was counted between two and nine times. The chain combines TRBV7-8 with TRBJ2-7; TRBD1 is a possible D gene (5 bases). Germline V lookup: CDR1 SGHVS, CDR2 FQNEAQ. Between the trimmed V and J ends, which lost 1 base and 1 base, there was a span of 8 bases. The CDR3 length is 14 residues. This CDR3 is CASSLGKGSYEQYF. The CDR3 bases are TGTGCCAGCAGCTTAGGCAAGGGGTCCTACGAGCAGTACTTC.

This clone showed up just a few times. V and J are TRBV4-2 and TRBJ1-1; TRBD1 aligns across 9 bases. Trimming cost V 6 bases and J 11 bases; bases outside gene matches: 4. CDR1 LGHNA and CDR2 YNFKEQ come from the germline V gene. The CDR3 sequence is 11 residues long. CDR3 amino acids: CASRQGARAFF. The CDR3 nucleotides read TGTGCCAGCAGACAGGGGGCTAGGGCTTTCTTT.

This clone has only a few counts. This rearrangement joins TRBV7-9 to TRBJ2-7; 8 bases line up with TRBD2. This CDR3 has 13 amino acids. After removal of 3 bases from V and 7 bases from J, the junction contained 5 bases not matched to a gene. Germline CDR1 reads SEHNR; CDR2 reads FQNEAQ (reference sequence). The CDR3: CASSLYSGTEQYF. In nucleotides, the CDR3 is TGTGCCAGCAGCTTGTATAGCGGGACGGAGCAGTACTTC.

DNA for the CDR3: TGTGCCAGCAGTTACTCGAGGGCAGGGGTCGGGCAGCCCCAGCATTTT. This codes for CASSYSRAGVGQPQHF. This chain connects TRBV6-5 to TRBJ1-5; tentative D call: TRBD1 (6 bases). The germline gives CDR1 MNHEY, CDR2 SVGAGI. V dropped 0 bases and J dropped 7 bases, with 16 bases sitting between them. The CDR3 loop spans 16 amino acids.

About this clone: This CDR3 is also generated by other DNA sequences in the sample. This chain links TRBV29-1 with TRBJ2-1; TRBD2 aligns across 8 bases. CDR3 length: 13 residues. From germline, CDR1 is SQVTM and CDR2 ANQGSEA. The CDR3 region has the DNA TGCGCGTTGGCGGGAGGAGGCTACAATGAGCAGTTCTTC. This encodes CALAGGGYNEQFF.

This clone was seen more than once but under ten times. The chain employs TRBV20-1 and TRBJ2-3; D is unresolved. Trimming removed 3 bases at V and 11 bases at J, with 12 bases between. The CDR3 sequence is 11 residues long. Per germline, CDR1 DFQATT and CDR2 SNEGSKA (reference sequence). CDR3 DNA sequence: TGCAGTGCTAGTCCCGTCCATAGGCAGTATTTT. Its translation is CSASPVHRQYF.

This clone was observed a handful of times. V usage is TRBV4-1 and J usage is TRBJ2-7, with 12 bases aligning to TRBD2. J was trimmed by 2 bases and V by 8 bases; bases with no gene match: 4. The CDR3 has 14 residues. Germline CDR1 and CDR2: MGHRA and YSYEKL. CDR3: CASSLAGGTYEQYF. The CDR3 bases are TGCGCCAGCTCCCTAGCGGGGGGGACCTACGAGCAGTACTTC.

The V and J genes are TRBV29-1 and TRBJ2-5, with D perhaps matching TRBD1 (6 bases). Germline V gene sequence: CDR1 SQVTM, CDR2 ANQGSEA. Between the trimmed V and J ends, which lost 5 bases and 5 bases, there was a span of 15 bases. CDR3 length: 13 amino acids. CDR3 DNA sequence: TGCAGCGTTCGAGGGGGATTATTGGAGACCCAGTACTTC. Encoded protein: CSVRGGLLETQYF.

J is TRBJ2-5 and V is TRBV2, with 12 bases identical to TRBD2. Germline loops: CDR1 SNHLY, CDR2 FYNNEI. Germline trimming cut 6 bases from V and 5 bases from J; bases unmatched to any gene: 10. This CDR3 region has 16 residues. DNA for the CDR3: TGTGCCAGCAGAACAGGACTAGCGGGGAGGGGGGAGACCCAGTACTTC. Protein sequence: CASRTGLAGRGETQYF.

This clone has more than one count but fewer than ten. In DNA form, the CDR3 reads TGTGCCAGCAGCCCACATCCGGGAGCGTTGGAGACCCAGTACTTC. Translated, it gives CASSPHPGALETQYF. The gene calls are TRBV7-9 and TRBJ2-5; weak D call: TRBD2 (6 bases). The germline V and J ends were trimmed by 5 bases and 5 bases, with 18 bases remaining between them. Germline CDR1 and CDR2: SEHNR and FQNEAQ (reference sequence). CDR3 length equals 15 residues.

This chain connects TRBV30 to TRBJ2-7, with 8 bases matching TRBD1. Germline V gene data show CDR1 as GTSNPN and CDR2 as SVGIG (reference sequence). This CDR3 has 13 residues. Trimming cost V 3 bases and J 6 bases; bases outside gene matches: 7. DNA for the CDR3: TGTGCCTGGAGCCGGAACAGGGGGAGCGAGCAGTACTTC. Translation: CAWSRNRGSEQYF.

The sample holds a few counts of this clone. V gene TRBV6-5 combines with J gene TRBJ2-7; 9 bases agree with TRBD1. This CDR3 comprises 16 residues. Unmatched junction bases numbered 7, after V lost 0 bases and J lost 4 bases. CDR1 and CDR2 (germline): MNHEY, SVGAGI. This CDR3 reads CASSYSTGQGGYEQYF. CDR3 DNA sequence: TGTGCCAGCAGTTACTCGACGGGACAGGGTGGATACGAGCAGTACTTC.

The rearrangement links TRBV28 to TRBJ2-7, with TRBD1 identical over 10 bases. Trimming took 6 bases from V and 5 from J; bases not matched to a gene: 10. Looked up from germline, CDR1 is MDHEN and CDR2 is SYDVKM. The CDR3 is 15 residues long. CDR3 residues: CASSNPGQGWDEQYF. The CDR3 nucleotides read TGTGCCAGCAGCAACCCGGGACAGGGGTGGGACGAGCAGTACTTC.

This clone was observed a handful of times. This chain connects TRBV27 to TRBJ2-1; 9 bases align to TRBD2. Germline CDR1 and CDR2: MNHEY and SMNVEV (reference sequence). The CDR3 has 15 residues. J lost 6 bases, V lost 2 bases, and 5 bases had no gene match. The DNA of the CDR3 is TGTGCCAGCAGTTTAGGCGGGAGGGCGAGCAATGAGCAGTTCTTC. Encoded protein: CASSLGGRASNEQFF.

The chain has TRBV15 and TRBJ1-2; 9 nucleotides line up with TRBD1. Germline assignment: CDR1 LNHNV and CDR2 YYDKDF (reference sequence). The ends lost 1 base at V and 4 bases at J; junction bases unmatched: 4. The CDR3 totals 15 residues. The CDR3 nucleotides read TGTGCCACCAGCAGAGGGACAGGGGATAGCTATGGCTACACCTTC. It yields the protein CATSRGTGDSYGYTF.